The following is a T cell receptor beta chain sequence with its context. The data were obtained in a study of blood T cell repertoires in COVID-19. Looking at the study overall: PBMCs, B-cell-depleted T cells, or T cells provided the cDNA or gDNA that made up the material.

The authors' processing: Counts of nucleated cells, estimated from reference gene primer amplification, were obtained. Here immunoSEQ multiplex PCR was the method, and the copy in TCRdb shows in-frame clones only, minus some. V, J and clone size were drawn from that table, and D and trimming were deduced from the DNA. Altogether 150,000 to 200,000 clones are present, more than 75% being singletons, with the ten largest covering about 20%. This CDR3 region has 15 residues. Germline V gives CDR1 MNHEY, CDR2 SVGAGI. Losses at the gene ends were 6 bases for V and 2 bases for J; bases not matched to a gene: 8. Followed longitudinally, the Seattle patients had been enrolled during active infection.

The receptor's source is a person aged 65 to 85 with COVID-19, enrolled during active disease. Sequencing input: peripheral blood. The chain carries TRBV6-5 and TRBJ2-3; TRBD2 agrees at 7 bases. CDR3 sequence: CASRQTGGNTDTQYF. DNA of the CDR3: TGTGCCAGCAGGCAGACGGGGGGAAACACAGATACGCAGTATTTT.